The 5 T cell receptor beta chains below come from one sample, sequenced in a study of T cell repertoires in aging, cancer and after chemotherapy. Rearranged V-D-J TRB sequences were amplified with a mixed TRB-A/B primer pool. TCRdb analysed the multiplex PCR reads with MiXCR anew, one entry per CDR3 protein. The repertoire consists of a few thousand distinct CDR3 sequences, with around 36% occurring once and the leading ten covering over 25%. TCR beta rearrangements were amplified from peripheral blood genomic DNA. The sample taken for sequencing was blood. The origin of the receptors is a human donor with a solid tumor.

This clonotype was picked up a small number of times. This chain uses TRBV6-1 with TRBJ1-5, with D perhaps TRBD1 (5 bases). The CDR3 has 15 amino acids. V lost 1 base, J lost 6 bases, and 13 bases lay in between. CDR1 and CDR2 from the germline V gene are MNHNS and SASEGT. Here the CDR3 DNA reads TGTGCCAGCAGTGAAGTTGTTACGGGGGGTCAGCCCCAGCATTTT. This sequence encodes CASSEVVTGGQPQHF.

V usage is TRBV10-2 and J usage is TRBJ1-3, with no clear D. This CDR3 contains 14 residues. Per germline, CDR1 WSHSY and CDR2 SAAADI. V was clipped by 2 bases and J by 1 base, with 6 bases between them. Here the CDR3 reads CASSERGSGNTIYF. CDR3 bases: TGCGCCAGCAGTGAGAGAGGGTCTGGAAACACCATATATTTT.

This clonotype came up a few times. CDR3: CASSLARGSYNEQFF. Here the CDR3 DNA reads TGTGCCAGCAGCTTAGCACGGGGGTCCTACAATGAGCAGTTCTTC. V gene TRBV7-6 combines with J gene TRBJ2-1; TRBD2 is a possible D gene (6 bases). V lost 0 bases and J 1 base, leaving 7 bases between the germline ends. The CDR3 has 15 residues. Germline CDR1 is SGHVS and CDR2 is FNYEAQ.

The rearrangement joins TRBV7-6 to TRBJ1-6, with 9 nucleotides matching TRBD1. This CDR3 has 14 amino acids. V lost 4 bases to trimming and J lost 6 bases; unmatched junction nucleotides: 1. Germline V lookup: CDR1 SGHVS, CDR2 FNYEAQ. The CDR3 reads CASSSDRGNSPLHF. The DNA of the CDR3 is TGTGCCAGCAGCTCGGACAGGGGTAATTCACCCCTCCACTTT. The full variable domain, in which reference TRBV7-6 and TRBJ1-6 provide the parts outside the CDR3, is GAGVSQSPRYKVTKRGQDVALRCDPISGHVSLYWYRQALGQGPEFLTYFNYEAQQDKSGLPNDRFSAERPEGSISTLTIQRTEQRDSAMYRCASSSDRGNSPLHFGNGTRLTVT.

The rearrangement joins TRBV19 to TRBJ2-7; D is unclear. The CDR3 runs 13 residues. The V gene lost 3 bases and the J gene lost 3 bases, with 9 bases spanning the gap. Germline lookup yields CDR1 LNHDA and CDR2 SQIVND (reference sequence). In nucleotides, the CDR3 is TGTGCCAGTAGTATTCGTGTGGACTACGAGCAGTACTTC. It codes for CASSIRVDYEQYF.